The 18 T cell receptor beta chains listed next were all sequenced from one sample in a study of T cell responses to AZD1222 COVID-19 vaccine. Method: immunoSEQ multiplex PCR; TCRdb's copy keeps in-frame clones and lacks some. Of approximately 140,000 clones in the sample, approximately 90% were seen once. The material sequenced was peripheral blood, taken 28 days after the second AZD1222 dose. All receptors derive from an adult who received the AZD1222 COVID-19 vaccine.

V usage is TRBV27 and J usage is TRBJ2-2, with 8 bases lining up with TRBD1. This CDR3 region has 14 residues. Looked up from germline, CDR1 is MNHEY and CDR2 is SMNVEV (reference sequence). J gave up 8 bases and V 7 bases, and 9 bases lay outside the gene matches. CDR3 coding DNA: TGTGCCAGCACCTCGGGGACAGGCCTGGGGGAGCTGTTTTTT. It is translated as CASTSGTGLGELFF.

This chain connects TRBV9 to TRBJ2-3, with 10 nucleotides matching TRBD2. The V and J ends lost 0 bases and 6 bases, in that order; junction bases with no gene match: 7. The germline V gene encodes CDR1 SGDLS and CDR2 YYNGEE. The CDR3 has 16 amino acids. DNA of the CDR3: TGTGCCAGCAGCGTAGGAGCTAGCGGGAGATTTGATACGCAGTATTTT. Translation: CASSVGASGRFDTQYF.

The chain couples TRBV4-1 to TRBJ2-2; the match to TRBD2 covers 10 bases. V dropped 0 bases and J dropped 5; count of bases not matched to a gene: 6. The CDR3 covers 17 residues. CDR1 and CDR2 (germline): MGHRA, YSYEKL. CDR3 sequence (DNA): TGCGCCAGCAGCCAAGATCCAGCGGGAGGGGCAACCGGGGAGCTGTTTTTT. It codes for CASSQDPAGGATGELFF.

V and J are TRBV4-3 and TRBJ2-1, with a weak D call TRBD2 (6 bases). This CDR3 has 16 amino acids. CDR1 is LGHNA, CDR2 YSLEER, per germline. The V end was cut by 4 bases, the J end by 0 bases, with 13 bases between. The DNA for the CDR3 is TGCGCCAGCAGCCGTCGCCAGGGAGGCTCCTACAATGAGCAGTTCTTC. It encodes CASSRRQGGSYNEQFF.

V gene TRBV10-3 combines with J gene TRBJ2-2, with D possibly matching TRBD2 (5 bases). CDR1 ENHRY and CDR2 SYGVKD come from the germline V gene. The CDR3 covers 15 residues. Trimming cost V 9 bases and J 4 bases, with 18 bases left between them. The CDR3 region has the DNA TGTGCCATGAGGCGGACCCTTGCGGGCACCGGGGAGCTGTTTTTT. Its translation: CAMRRTLAGTGELFF.

This clone showed up just once. The genes are TRBV24-1 and TRBJ1-1; D call uncertain. From germline, CDR1 is KGHDR and CDR2 SFDVKD. CDR3 length: 12 residues. The ends were cut back, 5 bases at V and 0 bases at J, with 3 bases in the middle. CDR3 sequence: CATSGMNTEAFF. DNA for the CDR3: TGTGCCACCAGTGGGATGAACACTGAAGCTTTCTTT.

The J gene is TRBJ2-7, the V gene TRBV19; D is undetermined. The CDR3 runs 14 residues. V was shortened by 5 bases and J by 2 bases, with 13 bases between the two germline ends. The V gene's germline CDR1 is LNHDA and CDR2 SQIVND (reference sequence). This CDR3 is CASSPRTDAYEQYF. CDR3 bases: TGTGCCAGTAGTCCCCGGACGGACGCCTACGAGCAGTACTTC.

This clone has just one count. This sequence joins TRBV20-1 and TRBJ2-7; D tentatively fits TRBD1 or TRBD2 (5 bases each). Germline-derived CDR1 and CDR2 are DFQATT and SNEGSKA (reference sequence). The CDR3 extends over 11 amino acids. Trimming stripped 8 bases from V and 9 bases from J, with 17 bases between. CDR3 sequence reads: CSLRGAGPQYF. The CDR3 region has the DNA TGCAGTCTCCGGGGCGCCGGGCCGCAGTACTTC.

The J gene is TRBJ2-2, the V gene TRBV19, with D unclear. V lost 7 bases and J lost 4, with 13 bases in between. The CDR3 runs to 14 residues. CDR1 is LNHDA, CDR2 SQIVND, per germline (reference sequence). The CDR3 loop reads CASTSLDFTGELFF. The CDR3 DNA follows: TGTGCCAGTACGAGCCTAGACTTCACCGGGGAGCTGTTTTTT.

The chain links TRBV4-1 to TRBJ2-7; D is unclear. CDR1 is MGHRA, CDR2 YSYEKL, per germline. Trimming stripped 4 bases from V and 2 bases from J, with 15 bases between. This CDR3 spans 15 amino acids. The DNA for the CDR3 is TGCGCCAGCAGCCCTGGAGCGAGTGAGACCTACGAGCAGTACTTC. This codes for CASSPGASETYEQYF.

The chain uses TRBV12-3 or TRBV12-4 and TRBJ2-5, with D maybe TRBD1 (6 bases). There are 13 residues in the CDR3. V gave up 6 bases and J gave up 5 bases, with 13 bases separating them. The CDR3 nucleotides read TGTGCCAGCAGCTTACAGGGCGGGGAGACCCAGTACTTC. It codes for CASSLQGGETQYF.

This rearrangement joins TRBV10-3 to TRBJ1-1, with D hard to call. The CDR3 loop spans 13 amino acids. Germline loops: CDR1 ENHRY, CDR2 SYGVKD. V was pared by 11 bases and J by 1 base, with 14 bases between. The DNA of the CDR3 is TGTGCCCACACCGAAGGCAGGAACACTGAAGCTTTCTTT. Protein product: CAHTEGRNTEAFF.

This clone was recorded only once. The V call is TRBV24-1, the J call TRBJ2-3, with D unresolved. The germline CDR1 and CDR2 sequences are KGHDR and SFDVKD. This CDR3 contains 14 residues. V was shortened by 7 bases and J by 0 bases, with 10 bases between the two germline ends. CDR3 region: CATSLDTSTDTQYF. CDR3 DNA sequence: TGTGCCACCAGCCTCGACACTAGCACAGATACGCAGTATTTT.

V gene TRBV7-2 combines with J gene TRBJ1-1; unclear D gene. The CDR3 length is 12 residues. Germline CDR1 and CDR2: SGHTA and FQGNSA. Trimming shortened V by 7 bases and J by 8 bases, and 14 bases separated the two germline ends. Here the CDR3 DNA reads TGTGCCAGCACCCTCCTGGCAGCGGAAGCTTTCTTT. Translation: CASTLLAAEAFF.

V usage is TRBV2 and J usage is TRBJ2-7; D unresolved. Germline V gene data show CDR1 as SNHLY and CDR2 as FYNNEI. The CDR3 contains 11 residues. V shed 8 bases and J shed 0 bases, with 5 bases lying between them. CDR3 protein: CASALSYEQYF. The CDR3 DNA reads as TGTGCCAGCGCTCTCTCCTACGAGCAGTACTTC.

The chain has TRBV19 and TRBJ1-5, with 8 bases identical to TRBD1. CDR1 is LNHDA, CDR2 SQIVND, per germline (reference sequence). Trimming cost V 4 bases and J 2 bases; bases outside gene matches: 4. The CDR3 is made up of 15 amino acids. CDR3 residues: CASSTQGAGNQPQHF. The CDR3 DNA follows: TGTGCCAGTAGTACCCAGGGGGCTGGCAATCAGCCCCAGCATTTT.

This chain links TRBV7-9 with TRBJ2-7, with TRBD1 as a possible D gene (5 bases). The germline V gene has CDR1 SEHNR and CDR2 FQNEAQ (reference sequence). Trimming cost V 5 bases and J 2 bases, with 10 bases left between them. This CDR3 is 13 amino acids long. Written as DNA, the CDR3 is TGTGCCAGCAGCCTCCAGGGTACCTACGAGCAGTACTTC. Its protein is CASSLQGTYEQYF.

The genes are TRBV7-9 and TRBJ1-1; D uncertain. Per the germline V gene, CDR1 is SEHNR and CDR2 is FQNEAQ (reference sequence). The CDR3 totals 10 residues. The ends were cut back, 4 bases at V and 12 bases at J, with 9 bases in the middle. The CDR3 DNA is TGTGCCAGCAGCTCGGTGGGGACTTTCTTT. It specifies CASSSVGTFF.